Listed here are 29 T cell receptor beta chains from one sample, sequenced in a study of response to subunit inactivated influenza vaccine listed by TCRdb under 2018. Libraries were constructed by RT-PCR. Sequencing was performed on an Illumina HiSeq 2500. Using fastp trimming at Q25 and MiXCR clonotype assembly, TCRdb reanalyzed the public sequencing data and kept in-frame beta chains. Rows merge per CDR3 protein into single entries with the most common DNA and genes. In this sample the table shows approximately 680,000 distinct CDR3 sequences, more than 15% of which occur a single time. Clones ranked in the top ten supply about 9.9% of the sample. The input for sequencing was PBMCs from blood, taken approximately 12 days after vaccination. The receptors were sampled from a middle-aged man who received an inactivated influenza vaccine. Donor details come from another sample of the same person, matched by shared clones.

This clonotype came up a few times. For the CDR3, the DNA is TGTGCCAGCCTGATGGACGGGCGGGCCGAGACCCAGTACTTC. This codes for CASLMDGRAETQYF. This sequence joins TRBV6-1 and TRBJ2-5; D might be TRBD2 (5 bases). The CDR3 has 14 residues. The ends were cut back, 8 bases at V and 5 bases at J, with 18 bases in the middle. Germline assignment: CDR1 MNHNS and CDR2 SASEGT.

In this sample, this clonotype turned up a few times. V and J are TRBV6-1 and TRBJ2-7, with 8 bases aligning to TRBD2. Germline lookup yields CDR1 MNHNS and CDR2 SASEGT. With 5 bases clipped from V and 1 base from J, the junction kept 10 bases outside the gene matches. The CDR3 is 16 amino acids. CDR3 region: CASSLELRLASYEQYF. As DNA, the CDR3 is TGTGCCAGCAGTCTTGAACTGCGACTAGCGTCCTACGAGCAGTACTTC.

This clonotype was observed a few times. V gene TRBV24-1 combines with J gene TRBJ2-1, with D maybe TRBD2 (6 bases). V lost 1 base to trimming and J lost 10 bases, with 10 bases between them. This CDR3 spans 13 amino acids. Germline V gene lookup returns CDR1 KGHDR and CDR2 SFDVKD. Here the CDR3 DNA reads TGTGCCACCAGTGATTTAGGGGACTTGGAGCAGTTCTTC. It is translated as CATSDLGDLEQFF.

This clonotype was seen a few times. The gene calls are TRBV20-1 and TRBJ2-7; 10 bases line up with TRBD2. The V segment lost 5 bases and the J segment 2 bases; nucleotides outside the gene matches: 9. Germline assignment: CDR1 DFQATT and CDR2 SNEGSKA (reference sequence). This CDR3 has 15 residues. CDR3 residues: CSAFYLAGEPYEQYF. The CDR3 coding sequence is TGCAGTGCTTTCTACCTAGCGGGAGAGCCCTACGAGCAGTACTTC.

V gene TRBV12-3 or TRBV12-4 combines with J gene TRBJ2-7; a weak D match, TRBD1 (5 bases). This CDR3 comprises 13 residues. Trimming removed 1 base at V and 5 bases at J, with 9 bases between. The CDR3 DNA reads as TGTGCCAGCAGTTTAGTACAGGCCGACGAGCAGTACTTC. It specifies CASSLVQADEQYF.

This rearrangement joins TRBV5-6 to TRBJ1-1, with 9 bases identical to TRBD1. Germline-derived CDR1 and CDR2 are SGHDT and YYEEEE. CDR3 length: 15 amino acids. V trimming: 4 bases; J trimming: 7 bases; junction bases outside the gene matches: 11. In DNA form, the CDR3 reads TGTGCCAGCAGCCCCCCTTCGGGACAGGGAATTGAAGCTTTCTTT. This codes for CASSPPSGQGIEAFF.

This chain joins TRBV28 and TRBJ2-6; unclear D gene. The V end lost 2 bases, the J end lost 4 bases, and 6 bases lay between the germline ends. In germline, CDR1 is MDHEN, CDR2 SYDVKM. The CDR3 is made up of 14 amino acids. The CDR3 DNA reads TGTGCCAGCAGTTTACATTTAGGGGCCAACGTCCTGACTTTC. Translation gives CASSLHLGANVLTF.

This clonotype appeared a few times. The chain links TRBV7-3 to TRBJ2-5, with a possible D match to TRBD1 (6 bases). Germline V lookup: CDR1 SGHTA, CDR2 FQGTGA. This CDR3 contains 13 residues. Trimming shortened V by 5 bases and J by 7 bases, and 14 bases separated the two germline ends. CDR3 loop: CASSPGSRGTQYF. The CDR3 DNA is TGTGCCAGCAGCCCGGGGTCCAGGGGGACCCAGTACTTC.

This clonotype appeared a few times. This chain joins TRBV29-1 and TRBJ2-5, with D unclear. The CDR3 loop spans 13 amino acids. From germline, CDR1 is SQVTM and CDR2 ANQGSEA. V gave up 6 bases and J gave up 3 bases, with 14 bases separating them. The DNA of the CDR3 is TGCAGCGTCCTCCGACGGGCGAAAGAGACCCAGTACTTC. Residues: CSVLRRAKETQYF.

V gene TRBV7-6 combines with J gene TRBJ1-3; D is possibly TRBD1 (5 bases). This CDR3 comprises 16 residues. In germline, CDR1 is SGHVS, CDR2 FNYEAQ. V was trimmed by 0 bases and J by 0 bases, leaving 9 bases between them. CDR3 bases: TGTGCCAGCAGCTTAGCGCGGGGGTTCTCTGGAAACACCATATATTTT. Residues: CASSLARGFSGNTIYF. The complete variable domain, with remaining parts taken from reference TRBV7-6 and TRBJ1-3, reads GAGVSQSPRYKVTKRGQDVALRCDPISGHVSLYWYRQALGQGPEFLTYFNYEAQQDKSGLPNDRFSAERPEGSISTLTIQRTEQRDSAMYRCASSLARGFSGNTIYFGEGSWLTVV.

V usage is TRBV28 and J usage is TRBJ2-4; D is perhaps TRBD2 (5 bases). The CDR3 sequence is 16 residues long. The ends were cut back, 5 bases at V and 0 bases at J, with 14 bases in the middle. The germline gives CDR1 MDHEN, CDR2 SYDVKM. The CDR3 spells CASSPPGRTAKNIQYF. For the CDR3, the DNA is TGTGCCAGCAGTCCCCCGGGGAGAACAGCCAAAAACATTCAGTACTTC.

The chain recombines TRBV14 with TRBJ1-6, with 7 bases that match TRBD1. CDR1 is SGHDN, CDR2 FVKESK, per germline. Trimming removed 0 bases from V and 7 bases from J; junction bases left unmatched: 6. There are 16 residues in the CDR3. CDR3: CASSQETGKWNSPLHF. The CDR3 region has the DNA TGTGCCAGCAGCCAAGAGACAGGGAAGTGGAATTCACCCCTCCACTTT.

This clonotype has just a few counts. The V call is TRBV20-1, the J call TRBJ2-3, with 9 bases fitting TRBD1. The CDR3 length is 15 residues. Trimming cost V 6 bases and J 4 bases; bases outside gene matches: 11. The germline gives CDR1 DFQATT, CDR2 SNEGSKA (reference sequence). The CDR3 DNA follows: TGCAGTGCCGGTAACCGGGACAGGGTCGCAGATACGCAGTATTTT. Its translation: CSAGNRDRVADTQYF.

This clonotype occurred a few times. The chain links TRBV20-1 to TRBJ1-1; 7 positions match TRBD1. Losses at the gene ends were 2 bases for V and 0 bases for J; bases not matched to a gene: 3. The CDR3 is 14 residues long. Looked up from germline, CDR1 is DFQATT and CDR2 is SNEGSKA (reference sequence). As DNA, the CDR3 is TGCAGTGCTAGAAAGGGACAGCTGAACACTGAAGCTTTCTTT. This gives the protein CSARKGQLNTEAFF.

The table lists this clonotype with many counts. V is TRBV4-3 and J is TRBJ1-2; 8 nucleotides match TRBD1. Germline CDR1 is LGHNA and CDR2 is YSLEER. The CDR3 length is 14 residues. Trimming removed 1 base from V and 2 bases from J; junction bases left unmatched: 0. This CDR3 reads CASSQGTGNYGYTF. CDR3 bases: TGCGCCAGCAGCCAAGGGACAGGGAACTATGGCTACACCTTC.

The chain recombines TRBV20-1 with TRBJ2-1; D call uncertain. CDR1 is DFQATT and CDR2 is SNEGSKA in the germline V gene (reference sequence). Between the trimmed V and J ends, which lost 6 bases and 7 bases, there was a span of 7 bases. This CDR3 has 10 residues. Here the CDR3 DNA reads TGCAGTGCCTCCCAAAATGAGCAGTTCTTC. This encodes CSASQNEQFF.

This clonotype was counted a few times. The chain couples TRBV7-2 to TRBJ2-5; D uncertain. The CDR3 has 14 amino acids. Trimming left V 1 base short and J 2 bases short, with 8 bases between. CDR1 and CDR2 (germline): SGHTA, FQGNSA. The CDR3 coding sequence is TGTGCCAGCAGCTTAGTCACTCTGCAAGAGACCCAGTACTTC. Translation gives CASSLVTLQETQYF.

This clonotype was counted at least ten times. The CDR3 loop is CATSTFRGKGYEQYF. In nucleotides, the CDR3 is TGTGCCACCAGCACTTTCCGGGGTAAAGGTTACGAGCAGTACTTC. The V call is TRBV15, the J call TRBJ2-7; tentative D call: TRBD2 (5 bases). The V end lost 4 bases, the J end lost 4 bases, and 17 bases lay between the germline ends. CDR1 and CDR2 (germline): LNHNV, YYDKDF (reference sequence). This CDR3 contains 15 residues.

V gene TRBV6-7 combines with J gene TRBJ2-2; a possible D gene is TRBD1 (6 bases). TRBV6-7 is identified as an open reading frame with a role that is uncertain. The CDR3 has 21 residues. Trimming took off 4 bases at V and 8 bases at J, with 35 bases between the two ends. The CDR3 region is CASSSWSGTRGRNPTRGELFF. The CDR3 bases are TGTGCCAGCAGTTCATGGTCCGGGACACGGGGCCGTAACCCGACTCGGGGGGAGCTGTTTTTT.

V usage is TRBV11-2 and J usage is TRBJ2-1; D might be TRBD2 (6 bases). V lost 0 bases, J lost 4 bases, and 10 bases lay in between. Per the germline V gene, CDR1 is SGHAT and CDR2 is FQNNGV. CDR3 size: 15 residues. The CDR3 region is CASSLEYGTYNEQFF. In DNA form, the CDR3 reads TGTGCCAGCAGCTTAGAGTATGGGACTTACAATGAGCAGTTCTTC.

Only a few counts were recorded for this clonotype. The J gene is TRBJ1-2, the V gene TRBV29-1; 7 nucleotides match TRBD1. V gave up 6 bases and J gave up 8 bases; unmatched junction bases: 12. In germline, CDR1 is SQVTM, CDR2 ANQGSEA. CDR3 length: 13 amino acids. In DNA form, the CDR3 reads TGCAGCGTCCATGACAGGGCCTTGGAGGGCTACACCTTC. Translating it yields CSVHDRALEGYTF.

The gene calls are TRBV6-1 and TRBJ2-1; weak D call: TRBD1 (6 bases). Germline V gene data show CDR1 as MNHNS and CDR2 as SASEGT. V lost 6 bases and J lost 1, with 10 bases in between. This CDR3 contains 14 residues. CDR3: CASRKDSSYNEQFF. CDR3 DNA sequence: TGTGCCAGCAGGAAGGACAGTTCCTACAATGAGCAGTTCTTC.

This sequence joins TRBV28 and TRBJ2-7, with TRBD2 as a possible D gene (6 bases). Between the trimmed V and J ends, which lost 2 bases and 3 bases, there was a span of 14 bases. Per the germline V gene, CDR1 is MDHEN and CDR2 is SYDVKM. This CDR3 spans 15 amino acids. The CDR3 spells CASSLVGGDVYEQYF. The CDR3 coding sequence is TGTGCCAGCAGTTTAGTTGGAGGGGATGTCTACGAGCAGTACTTC.

This clonotype turned up a few times. This chain connects TRBV7-8 to TRBJ1-5; TRBD1 matches 8 bases. In germline, CDR1 is SGHVS, CDR2 FQNEAQ. CDR3 length: 14 amino acids. V was clipped by 5 bases and J by 4 bases; unmatched bases: 4. The CDR3 DNA is TGTGCCAGCAGCCACCGGACAGGGAATCAGCCCCAGCATTTT. The encoded protein is CASSHRTGNQPQHF. Together with reference TRBV7-8 and TRBJ1-5, the CDR3 gives the full variable domain: GAGVSQSPRYKVAKRGQDVALRCDPISGHVSLFWYQQALGQGPEFLTYFQNEAQLDKSGLPSDRFFAERPEGSVSTLKIQRTQQEDSAVYLCASSHRTGNQPQHFGDGTRLSIL.

This clonotype has more than one count but fewer than ten. The gene calls are TRBV11-2 and TRBJ1-1; D possibly corresponds to TRBD1 (5 bases). The CDR3 spans 14 residues. Trimming cost V 5 bases and J 6 bases, with 16 bases left between them. Germline V gene lookup returns CDR1 SGHAT and CDR2 FQNNGV. The CDR3, as DNA: TGTGCCAGCAGCGGCAGGGCTGTGGAGGCTGAAGCTTTCTTT. Residues: CASSGRAVEAEAFF.

The rearrangement uses TRBV12-3 or TRBV12-4 and TRBJ2-5; D is ambiguous. V was trimmed by 2 bases and J by 4 bases, leaving 5 bases between them. The CDR3 is 12 amino acids. The CDR3 nucleotides are TGTGCCAGCAGTTTACTTTCAGAGACCCAGTACTTC. As protein: CASSLLSETQYF.

This clonotype was observed a few times. This chain links TRBV6-2 or TRBV6-3 with TRBJ2-1; 7 bases map to TRBD1. V lost 6 bases and J lost 6; bases outside the gene matches: 5. CDR3 length: 13 amino acids. Germline CDR1 is MNHEY and CDR2 is SVGEGT. The CDR3 bases are TGTGCCAGCAGGGGGACAGCCTCCAATGAGCAGTTCTTC. It is translated as CASRGTASNEQFF.

This clonotype has only a few counts. The chain links TRBV7-2 to TRBJ2-2; D is possibly TRBD2 (6 bases). The CDR3 is made up of 14 amino acids. V shed 10 bases and J shed 4 bases, with 16 bases lying between them. Germline-derived CDR1 and CDR2 are SGHTA and FQGNSA. CDR3 in amino acids: CATSAGRGTGELFF. DNA for the CDR3: TGTGCCACTTCGGCCGGGCGGGGCACCGGGGAGCTGTTTTTT.

This clonotype turned up a few times. The rearrangement joins TRBV2 to TRBJ2-2, with 10 bases fitting TRBD1. Germline V gene lookup returns CDR1 SNHLY and CDR2 FYNNEI. CDR3 size: 16 residues. V shed 6 bases, J shed 4 bases, and the junction held 8 bases outside the gene matches. The CDR3 reads CASRDPGQGTTGELFF. The CDR3, as DNA: TGTGCCAGCAGGGATCCGGGACAGGGGACCACCGGGGAGCTGTTTTTT. Together with reference TRBV2 and TRBJ2-2, the CDR3 gives the full variable domain: EPEVTQTPSHQVTQMGQEVILRCVPISNHLYFYWYRQILGQKVEFLVSFYNNEISEKSEIFDDQFSVERPDGSNFTLKIRSTKLEDSAMYFCASRDPGQGTTGELFFGEGSRLTVL.